One and the same sample provided the 4 T cell receptor beta chains below, sequenced in a study of T cells in Graves' hyperthyroidism and ophthalmopathy. Regions amplified from RNA transcripts were the TCR beta CDR3 regions. During a first-round RT-PCR of the TCR CDR3, the HTBI primer set was used. TCRdb analysed the multiplex PCR reads with MiXCR anew, one entry per CDR3 protein. The table shows about 350,000 distinct CDR3 sequences, with approximately 14% occurring only once. The sample was blood. The receptors shown here come from a woman in her 30s with Graves' hyperthyroidism.

There are many counts of this clonotype. V and J are TRBV28 and TRBJ2-7; 10 bases match TRBD1. Germline V gene lookup returns CDR1 MDHEN and CDR2 SYDVKM. This CDR3 comprises 14 residues. Trimming cost V 8 bases and J 5 bases; bases outside gene matches: 9. CDR3 nucleotide sequence: TGTGCCAGCCTGTTGGCAGGGACAGGGGACGAGCAGTACTTC. Amino acid sequence: CASLLAGTGDEQYF.

This clonotype was observed a handful of times. This chain connects TRBV20-1 to TRBJ1-1; D is unclear. Germline loops: CDR1 DFQATT, CDR2 SNEGSKA (reference sequence). Between the trimmed V and J ends, which lost 6 bases and 10 bases, there was a span of 18 bases. The CDR3 is 12 residues long. The chain's CDR3 is CSAPTRGFVAFF. DNA of the CDR3: TGCAGTGCCCCTACCCGAGGGTTCGTAGCTTTCTTT.

This clonotype showed up many times. CDR3 protein: CSAPLAGGYEQYF. The DNA of the CDR3 is TGCAGTGCGCCACTAGCGGGAGGGTACGAGCAGTACTTC. The rearrangement joins TRBV20-1 to TRBJ2-7; 13 positions agree with TRBD2. V lost 6 bases and J lost 4; bases outside the gene matches: 3. Germline lookup yields CDR1 DFQATT and CDR2 SNEGSKA (reference sequence). The CDR3 is made up of 13 amino acids.

This clonotype was seen ten or more times. J is TRBJ1-2 and V is TRBV18, with 7 bases identical to TRBD1. This CDR3 has 13 residues. After removal of 6 bases from V and 8 bases from J, the junction contained 9 bases not matched to a gene. Looked up from germline, CDR1 is KGHSH and CDR2 is LQKENI. The DNA for the CDR3 is TGTGCCAGCTCCTCGGGACAGCTGAGAGGCTACACCTTC. It translates to CASSSGQLRGYTF.